Listed here are 6 T cell receptor beta chains from one sample, sequenced in a study of shared clonotypes between healthy human individuals. Using immunoSEQ multiplex PCR, the repertoire was profiled, and TCRdb retains in-frame clones only, with some absent. The table has some 2 million clones, 85% to 95% seen once. The specimen was naive CD4+ T cells sorted from blood. As to subset: CD45RA+ positively selected. The receptors originated from a man aged 18 to 30 in good health.

The chain links TRBV6-7 to TRBJ2-1, with D perhaps being TRBD1 or TRBD2 (5 bases each). TRBV6-7 is an open reading frame, and its role is uncertain. Trimming removed 5 bases from V and 5 bases from J, with 13 bases in between. CDR3 length: 14 amino acids. The CDR3 loop reads CASSTRTRHNEQFF. CDR3 DNA: TGTGCCAGCAGTACTAGGACACGGCACAATGAGCAGTTCTTC.

The chain employs TRBV11-2 and TRBJ2-7; maybe TRBD1 (6 bases). The CDR3 has 16 residues. V was clipped by 5 bases and J by 1 base, with 18 bases between them. CDR1 is SGHAT and CDR2 is FQNNGV in the germline V gene. The CDR3 sequence is CASSPLWGRGSYEQYF. The CDR3 bases are TGTGCCAGCAGCCCCCTTTGGGGCAGGGGTTCCTACGAGCAGTACTTC.

Turning to this clone: At one boundary the junction diverges from the germline segment, which might be a read error. The genes are TRBV27 and TRBJ1-1; 7 nucleotides agree with TRBD1. The CDR3 totals 10 residues. The germline V gene has CDR1 MNHEY and CDR2 SMNVEV (reference sequence). The CDR3 spells CAGRGGEAFF. The CDR3 DNA follows: TGTGCCGGCAGGGGGGGTGAAGCTTTCTTT.

About this clone itself: The sample carries other DNA sequences with the same CDR3. The chain employs TRBV6-1 and TRBJ2-5; D remains unclear. This CDR3 is 11 amino acids long. V was trimmed by 4 bases and J by 5 bases, leaving 5 bases between them. Germline V gene lookup returns CDR1 MNHNS and CDR2 SASEGT. CDR3: CASSGEETQYF. In DNA, the CDR3 is TGTGCCAGCAGTGGAGAGGAGACCCAGTACTTC.

CDR3 DNA sequence: TGTGCCAGCAGTTGGGCGGGAAACTATGGCTACACCTTC. Translating gives CASSWAGNYGYTF. The chain combines TRBV27 with TRBJ1-2; the D is unclear. Germline loops: CDR1 MNHEY, CDR2 SMNVEV (reference sequence). Deletions cut 4 bases from V and 2 bases from J, with 8 bases between. CDR3 size: 13 residues.

This rearrangement joins TRBV27 to TRBJ2-7; 10 nucleotides line up with TRBD2. With 5 bases clipped from V and 0 bases from J, the junction kept 4 bases outside the gene matches. The germline gives CDR1 MNHEY, CDR2 SMNVEV (reference sequence). The CDR3 has 15 residues. The CDR3 nucleotides are TGTGCCAGCAGTCGGGGACTAGCGCTCTCCTACGAGCAGTACTTC. Translating gives CASSRGLALSYEQYF.